The 14 T cell receptor beta chains listed next were all sequenced from one sample in a study of blood T cell repertoires in COVID-19. Generated by immunoSEQ multiplex PCR, the TCRdb table keeps only in-frame clones and is missing some. The sample carries roughly 54,000 clones, 90% to 95% recorded once. Material: peripheral blood. All receptors come from a woman aged 60-75 years with active or convalescent COVID-19.

The chain uses TRBV4-3 and TRBJ2-1, with 11 nucleotides matching TRBD2. Trimming took 5 bases from V and 6 from J; bases not matched to a gene: 12. Germline CDR1 is LGHNA and CDR2 is YSLEER. This CDR3 has 17 amino acids. This chain's CDR3 is CASSAGLAGKTPNEQFF. CDR3 in DNA: TGCGCCAGCAGCGCTGGACTAGCGGGCAAAACCCCCAATGAGCAGTTCTTC.

The chain joins TRBV6-5 to TRBJ1-1, with TRBD1 identical over 8 bases. With 2 bases clipped from V and 11 bases from J, the junction kept 13 bases outside the gene matches. In germline, CDR1 is MNHEY, CDR2 SVGAGI. The CDR3 is 15 residues long. The CDR3 reads CASSYGLRRGRWAFF. The CDR3 DNA reads TGTGCCAGCAGTTACGGCCTTCGCAGGGGGCGTTGGGCTTTCTTT.

This clone was observed a handful of times. For the CDR3, the DNA is TGTGCCAGCAGTGAAGCGAGGGGGAACAATCAGCCCCAGCATTTT. Translated: CASSEARGNNQPQHF. The rearrangement uses TRBV2 and TRBJ1-5, with D maybe TRBD1 (6 bases). The germline CDR1 and CDR2 sequences are SNHLY and FYNNEI. V dropped 0 bases and J dropped 3 bases, with 9 bases sitting between them. This CDR3 has 15 amino acids.

Only one count was recorded for this clone. The gene calls are TRBV28 and TRBJ1-5; D possibly corresponds to TRBD1 (6 bases). CDR3 size: 13 residues. Germline assignment: CDR1 MDHEN and CDR2 SYDVKM. Trimming took off 4 bases at V and 8 bases at J, with 12 bases between the two ends. Here the CDR3 DNA reads TGTGCCAGCAGTTCTCCAGGGGATAAGCCCCAGCATTTT. Its protein is CASSSPGDKPQHF.

A word on this clone: The germline gene is not matched at one end of the junction; a read error may be the cause. The chain joins TRBV24-1 to TRBJ2-1; D uncertain. CDR1 is KGHDR, CDR2 SFDVKD, per germline. The CDR3 covers 11 residues. For the CDR3, the DNA is TGTGCCACCAGTGATTATGCGATTAGCCTCTTC. This gives the protein CATSDYAISLF.

J is TRBJ2-3 and V is TRBV7-3, with a possible D match to TRBD1 (5 bases). The CDR3 is 13 amino acids. V dropped 4 bases and J dropped 4 bases, with 9 bases sitting between them. The germline gives CDR1 SGHTA, CDR2 FQGTGA. This CDR3 reads CASSSRVADTQYF. In nucleotides, the CDR3 is TGTGCCAGCAGCTCCAGGGTAGCAGATACGCAGTATTTT.

J is TRBJ2-1 and V is TRBV19; 8 bases fit TRBD2. This CDR3 contains 15 residues. J lost 6 bases, V lost 3 bases, and 7 bases had no gene match. Germline loops: CDR1 LNHDA, CDR2 SQIVND (reference sequence). The DNA for the CDR3 is TGTGCCAGTAGTATGACCAGCGGGAGTGTCAATGAGCAGTTCTTC. As protein: CASSMTSGSVNEQFF.

The chain uses TRBV18 and TRBJ1-1, with TRBD1 matching over 7 bases. The CDR3 sequence is 16 residues long. V was pared by 1 base and J by 6 bases, with 11 bases of the junction left unmatched. Germline V CDR1 and CDR2: KGHSH, LQKENI. The CDR3 is CASSPLKGAWGAEAFF. CDR3 coding DNA: TGTGCCAGCTCACCACTTAAGGGGGCGTGGGGAGCTGAAGCTTTCTTT.

This clone was recorded only once. V is TRBV28 and J is TRBJ1-4; D perhaps matches TRBD1 (6 bases). V shed 6 bases and J shed 8 bases, with 19 bases lying between them. Per germline, CDR1 MDHEN and CDR2 SYDVKM. The CDR3 extends over 15 amino acids. Here the CDR3 DNA reads TGTGCCAGCAGCCTATTAAACAGGGCCCTGGAAAAACTGTTTTTT. It translates to CASSLLNRALEKLFF.

The chain employs TRBV6-6 and TRBJ1-4; 7 nucleotides align to TRBD1. Germline assignment: CDR1 MNHNY and CDR2 SVGAGI (reference sequence). The trim removed 2 bases at V and 11 bases at J, leaving 2 bases unmatched. CDR3 size: 12 residues. CDR3 region: CASSYATGKLFF. The CDR3 DNA sequence: TGTGCCAGCAGTTACGCGACAGGGAAACTGTTTTTT.

The CDR3 region is CASSPQENTEAFF. As DNA, the CDR3 is TGTGCCAGCTCACCCCAGGAGAACACTGAAGCTTTCTTT. The V call is TRBV18, the J call TRBJ1-1; D is ambiguous. V was shortened by 3 bases and J by 1 base, with 6 bases between the two germline ends. The germline CDR1 and CDR2 sequences are KGHSH and LQKENI. The CDR3 sequence is 13 residues long.

This clone appeared a single time. The chain links TRBV2 to TRBJ2-5; D unclear. Per the germline V gene, CDR1 is SNHLY and CDR2 is FYNNEI. The CDR3 has 12 residues. Trimming cost V 8 bases and J 2 bases, with 9 bases left between them. The CDR3 DNA follows: TGTGCCAGCTTCGCAGTACAAGAGACCCAGTACTTC. This gives the protein CASFAVQETQYF.

This chain connects TRBV5-4 to TRBJ2-1; 14 bases map to TRBD2. Unmatched junction bases numbered 5, after V lost 0 bases and J lost 6 bases. The CDR3 runs to 17 residues. Germline assignment: CDR1 SGHNT and CDR2 YYREEE (reference sequence). The CDR3 nucleotides are TGTGCCAGCAGCTTGGGACTAGCGGGAGGGTTGAGCAATGAGCAGTTCTTC. Protein sequence: CASSLGLAGGLSNEQFF.

V and J are TRBV10-2 and TRBJ1-1; 8 bases match TRBD1. In germline, CDR1 is WSHSY, CDR2 SAAADI. J was trimmed by 4 bases and V by 0 bases; bases with no gene match: 4. This CDR3 has 15 residues. The CDR3 DNA is TGCGCCAGCAGTGAGTCGACAGGGGTAGGCACTGAAGCTTTCTTT. Encoded protein: CASSESTGVGTEAFF.